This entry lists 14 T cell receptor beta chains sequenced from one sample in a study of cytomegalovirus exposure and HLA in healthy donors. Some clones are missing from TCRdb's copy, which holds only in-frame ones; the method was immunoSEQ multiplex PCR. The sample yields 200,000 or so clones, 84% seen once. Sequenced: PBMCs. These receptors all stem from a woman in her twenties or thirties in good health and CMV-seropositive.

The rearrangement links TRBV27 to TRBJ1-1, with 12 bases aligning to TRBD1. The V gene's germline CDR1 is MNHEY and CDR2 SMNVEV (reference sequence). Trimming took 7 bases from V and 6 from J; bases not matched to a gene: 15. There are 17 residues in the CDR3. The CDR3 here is CASTGYGTGGERAEAFF. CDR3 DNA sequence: TGTGCCAGCACAGGATACGGGACAGGGGGCGAGAGGGCTGAAGCTTTCTTT.

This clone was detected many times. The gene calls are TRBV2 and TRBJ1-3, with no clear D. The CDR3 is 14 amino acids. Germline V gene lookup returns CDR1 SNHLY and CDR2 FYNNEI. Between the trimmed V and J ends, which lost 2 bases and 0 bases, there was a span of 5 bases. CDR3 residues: CASSELFSGNTIYF. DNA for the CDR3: TGTGCCAGCAGTGAACTGTTCTCTGGAAACACCATATATTTT.

The CDR3 nucleotides are TGTGCCAGCAGTTTCAGGGTCGGAAACACCATATATTTT. Encoded protein: CASSFRVGNTIYF. V usage is TRBV28 and J usage is TRBJ1-3, with D perhaps matching TRBD1 (5 bases). The V gene lost 3 bases and the J gene lost 4 bases, with 7 bases spanning the gap. There are 13 residues in the CDR3. CDR1 and CDR2 (germline): MDHEN, SYDVKM.

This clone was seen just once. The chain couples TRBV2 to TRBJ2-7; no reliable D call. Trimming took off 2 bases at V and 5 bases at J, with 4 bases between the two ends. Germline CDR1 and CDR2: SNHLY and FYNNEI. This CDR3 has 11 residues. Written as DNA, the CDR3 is TGTGCCAGCAGTGAATCTGACGAGCAGTACTTC. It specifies CASSESDEQYF.

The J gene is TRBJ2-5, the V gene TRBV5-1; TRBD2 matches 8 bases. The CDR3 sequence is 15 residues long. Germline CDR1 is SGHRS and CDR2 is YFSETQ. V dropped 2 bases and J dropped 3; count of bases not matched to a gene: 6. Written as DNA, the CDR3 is TGCGCCAGCAGCTTAGACGGGACTAGTGAAGAGACCCAGTACTTC. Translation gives CASSLDGTSEETQYF.

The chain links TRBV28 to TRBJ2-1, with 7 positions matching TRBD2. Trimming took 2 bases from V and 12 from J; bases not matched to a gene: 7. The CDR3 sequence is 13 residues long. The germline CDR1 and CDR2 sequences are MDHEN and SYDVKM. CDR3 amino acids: CASSLGLAVSQFF. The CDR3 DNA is TGTGCCAGCAGTTTAGGGCTAGCGGTCTCGCAGTTCTTC.

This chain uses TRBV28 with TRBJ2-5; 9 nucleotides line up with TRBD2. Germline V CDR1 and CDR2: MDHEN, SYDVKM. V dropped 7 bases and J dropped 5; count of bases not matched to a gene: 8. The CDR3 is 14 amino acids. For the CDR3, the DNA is TGTGCCAGCATCAGTAGCGGGAGATGGGAGACCCAGTACTTC. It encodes CASISSGRWETQYF.

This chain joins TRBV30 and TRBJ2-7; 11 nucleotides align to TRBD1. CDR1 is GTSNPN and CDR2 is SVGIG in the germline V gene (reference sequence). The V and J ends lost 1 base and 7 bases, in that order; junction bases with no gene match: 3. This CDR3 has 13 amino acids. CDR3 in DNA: TGTGCCTGGAGTGCGGACAGGGGGCATGAGCAGTACTTC. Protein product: CAWSADRGHEQYF.

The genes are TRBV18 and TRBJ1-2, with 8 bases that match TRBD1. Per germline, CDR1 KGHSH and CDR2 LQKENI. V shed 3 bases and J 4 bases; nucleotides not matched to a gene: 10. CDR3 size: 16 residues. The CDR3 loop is CASSPSRQGASYGYTF. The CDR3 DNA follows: TGTGCCAGCTCACCCTCCCGCCAGGGGGCGAGCTATGGCTACACCTTC.

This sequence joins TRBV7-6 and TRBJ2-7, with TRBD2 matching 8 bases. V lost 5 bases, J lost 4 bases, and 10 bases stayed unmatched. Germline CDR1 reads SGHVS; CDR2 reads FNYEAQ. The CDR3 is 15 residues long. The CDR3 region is CASSPSSGLVYEQYF. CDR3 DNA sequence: TGTGCCAGCAGCCCCTCCTCGGGACTAGTGTACGAGCAGTACTTC.

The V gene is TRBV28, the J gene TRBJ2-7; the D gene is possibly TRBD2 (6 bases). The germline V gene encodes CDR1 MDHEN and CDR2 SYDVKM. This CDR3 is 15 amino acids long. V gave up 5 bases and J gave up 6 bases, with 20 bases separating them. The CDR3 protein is CASSPTGGAAREQYF. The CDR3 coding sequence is TGTGCCAGCAGTCCCACCGGGGGAGCGGCCCGCGAGCAGTACTTC.

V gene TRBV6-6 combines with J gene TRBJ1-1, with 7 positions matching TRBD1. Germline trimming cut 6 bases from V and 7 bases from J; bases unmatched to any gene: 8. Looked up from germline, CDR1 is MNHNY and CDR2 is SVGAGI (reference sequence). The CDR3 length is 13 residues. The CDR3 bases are TGTGCCAGCAGCCCCCGGGACAGCATTGAAGCTTTCTTT. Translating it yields CASSPRDSIEAFF.

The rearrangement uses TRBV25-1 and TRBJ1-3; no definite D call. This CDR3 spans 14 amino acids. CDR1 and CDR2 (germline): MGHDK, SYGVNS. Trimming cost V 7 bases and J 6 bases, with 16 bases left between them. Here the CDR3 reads CASNPDRGPNTIYF. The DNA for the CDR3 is TGTGCCAGCAACCCCGATCGGGGTCCAAACACCATATATTTT.

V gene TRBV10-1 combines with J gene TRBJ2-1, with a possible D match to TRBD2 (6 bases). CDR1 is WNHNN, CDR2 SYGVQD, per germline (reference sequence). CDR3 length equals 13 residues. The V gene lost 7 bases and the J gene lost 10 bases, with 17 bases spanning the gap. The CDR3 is CASKAGRGTEQFF. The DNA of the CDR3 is TGCGCCAGCAAGGCGGGAAGGGGAACCGAGCAGTTCTTC.